This TCR beta chain was sequenced in a study of monozygotic twins with inflammatory bowel disease. Study results and limitations: Among patients, repertoires may have gained variability from differing immunosuppressive treatments.

TCRdb reanalyzed the 5' RACE reads and collapses them to one entry per CDR3 protein, without DNA. In all, the sample yields some 330,000 distinct CDR3 sequences. CDR1 is LNHDA and CDR2 is SQIVND in the germline V gene (reference sequence). The CDR3 loop spans 16 amino acids. On this clonotype itself: The target antigen is unknown.

The receptor was derived from a human donor with ulcerative colitis or Crohn's disease, or a healthy co-twin of an affected twin (not recorded which). The sample taken for sequencing was blood. V is TRBV19 and J is TRBJ2-4; TCRdb proposes TRBD1, but this gene call is untestable without DNA. CDR3 in amino acids: CASSTLPGQGREDQYF.